This TCR beta chain was identified in a study of shared clonotypes between healthy human individuals. This CDR3 has 15 residues. CDR1 is SEHNR, CDR2 FQNEAQ, per germline (reference sequence). Trimming removed 5 bases from V and 3 bases from J; junction bases left unmatched: 5. Naivety among CD8 cells was defined by CD45RO negativity and positive CCR7 selection, thereby excluding terminally differentiated effector memory CD45RA+ cells. This clone came up once. Repertoires were generated with immunoSEQ multiplex PCR, while TCRdb's copy carries only in-frame clones and drops some. The sample holds hundreds of thousands of clones; roughly 94% are singletons and the top ten take more than 20%.

V is TRBV7-9 and J is TRBJ2-3, with 10 positions matching TRBD2. The TCR originated in a man aged 25-45 years in good health. Source material: naive CD8+ T cells sorted from blood. The CDR3 spells CASSPASGRTDTQYF. CDR3 nucleotides: TGTGCCAGCAGCCCAGCTAGCGGGAGAACAGATACGCAGTATTTT.